The clone carrying this T cell receptor beta chain came up a few times. Its antigen is still unknown. The entry originates in a study of T cells after yellow fever vaccination. As for the study in general: The authors prepared low-cell-number fractions using SMART-Seq v4 Ultra Low Input. Study results and limitations: Booster samples showed a return of most primary-vaccination clones (approximately 96% CD4, about 88% CD8).

The CDR3 extends over 15 amino acids. The V and J ends lost 11 bases and 4 bases, in that order; junction bases with no gene match: 13. CDR1 is MNHEY, CDR2 SVGEGT, per germline. MiXCR, applied by TCRdb to the 5' RACE reads, yields one record per CDR3 protein. The sample lists some 99,000 distinct CDR3 sequences, approximately 6.3% occurring once. This TCR derives from a man between 18 and 29 years old who received the YFV17D yellow fever vaccine. Sample: CD8+ T cells sorted from PBMCs, taken 10 days after the yellow fever booster vaccination. The V call is TRBV6-2 or TRBV6-3, the J call TRBJ2-1, with 8 bases aligning to TRBD1. In DNA, the CDR3 is TGTGCCTCCGAGGATCGGACAGGGTTATACAATGAGCAGTTCTTC. Encoded protein: CASEDRTGLYNEQFF.